The clone carrying this TCR beta chain has a single count. This table comes from immunoSEQ multiplex PCR, and its TCRdb copy is limited to in-frame clones, with some not included. Of over 250,000 clones in the sample, around 89% were seen once. The CDR3 has 14 amino acids. The germline gives CDR1 GTSNPN, CDR2 SVGIG (reference sequence). Deletions cut 5 bases from V and 2 bases from J, with 14 bases between. The sample comes from a study of blood T cell repertoires in COVID-19. Looking at the study overall: Acute-phase and convalescent COVID-19 samples originated in the United States, Italy and Spain.

This rearrangement joins TRBV30 to TRBJ2-3; the D gene is possibly TRBD2 (6 bases). Material for sequencing was peripheral blood. This TCR was recovered from a woman in her forties or fifties with COVID-19, enrolled during active disease. Here the CDR3 DNA reads TGTGCCTGGCGTCTGGCGGGAAACACAGATACGCAGTATTTT. This codes for CAWRLAGNTDTQYF.